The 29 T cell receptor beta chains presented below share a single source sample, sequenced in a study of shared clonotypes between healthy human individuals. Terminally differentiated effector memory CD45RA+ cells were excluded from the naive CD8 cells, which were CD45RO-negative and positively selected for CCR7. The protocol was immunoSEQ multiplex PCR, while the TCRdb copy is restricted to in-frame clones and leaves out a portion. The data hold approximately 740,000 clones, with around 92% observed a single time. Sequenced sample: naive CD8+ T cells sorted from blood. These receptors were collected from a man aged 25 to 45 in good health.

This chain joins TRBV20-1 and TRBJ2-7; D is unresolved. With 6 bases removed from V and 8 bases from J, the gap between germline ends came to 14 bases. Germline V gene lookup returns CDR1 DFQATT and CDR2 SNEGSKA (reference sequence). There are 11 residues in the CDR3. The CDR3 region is CSAPRTGQQYF. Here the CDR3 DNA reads TGCAGTGCGCCCCGGACCGGCCAGCAGTACTTC.

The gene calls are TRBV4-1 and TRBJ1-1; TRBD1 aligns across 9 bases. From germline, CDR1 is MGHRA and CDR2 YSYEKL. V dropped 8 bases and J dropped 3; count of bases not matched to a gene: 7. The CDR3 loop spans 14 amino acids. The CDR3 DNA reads TGCGCCAGCCGGGACAGGGCGAGGGACACTGAAGCTTTCTTT. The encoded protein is CASRDRARDTEAFF.

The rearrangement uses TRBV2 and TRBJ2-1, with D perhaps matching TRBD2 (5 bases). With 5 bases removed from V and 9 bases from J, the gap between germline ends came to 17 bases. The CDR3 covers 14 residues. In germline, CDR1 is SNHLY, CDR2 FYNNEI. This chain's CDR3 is CASSLWLGVGEQFF. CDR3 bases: TGTGCCAGCAGTCTTTGGTTGGGAGTTGGTGAGCAGTTCTTC.

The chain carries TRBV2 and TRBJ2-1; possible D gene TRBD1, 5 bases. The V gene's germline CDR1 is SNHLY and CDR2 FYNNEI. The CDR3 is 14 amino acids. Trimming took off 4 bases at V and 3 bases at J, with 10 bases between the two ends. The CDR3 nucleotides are TGTGCCAGCAGTGGCAGGGCAGACTACAATGAGCAGTTCTTC. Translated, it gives CASSGRADYNEQFF.

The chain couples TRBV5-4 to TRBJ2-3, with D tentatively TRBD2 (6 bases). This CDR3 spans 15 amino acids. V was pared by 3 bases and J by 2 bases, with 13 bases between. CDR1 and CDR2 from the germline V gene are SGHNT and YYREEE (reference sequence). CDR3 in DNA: TGTGCCAGCAGCTGGGAACAGCGGGCCACAGATACGCAGTATTTT. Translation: CASSWEQRATDTQYF.

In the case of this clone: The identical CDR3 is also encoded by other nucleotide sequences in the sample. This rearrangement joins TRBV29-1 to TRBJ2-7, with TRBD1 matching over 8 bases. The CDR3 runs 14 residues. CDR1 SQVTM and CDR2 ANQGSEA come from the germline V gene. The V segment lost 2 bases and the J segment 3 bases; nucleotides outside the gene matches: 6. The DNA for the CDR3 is TGCAGCGTTGAATTACCCGGACAGGGCTACGAGCAGTACTTC. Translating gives CSVELPGQGYEQYF.

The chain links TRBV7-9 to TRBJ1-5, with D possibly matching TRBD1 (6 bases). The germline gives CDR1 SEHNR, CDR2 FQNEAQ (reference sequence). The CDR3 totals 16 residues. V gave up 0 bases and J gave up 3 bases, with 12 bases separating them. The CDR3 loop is CASSLAGGHPNQPQHF. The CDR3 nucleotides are TGTGCCAGCAGCTTAGCGGGGGGCCATCCCAATCAGCCCCAGCATTTT.

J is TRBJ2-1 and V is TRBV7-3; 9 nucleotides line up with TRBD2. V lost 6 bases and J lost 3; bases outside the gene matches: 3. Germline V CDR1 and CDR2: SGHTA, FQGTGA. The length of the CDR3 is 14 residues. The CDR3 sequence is CASRVSGSYNEQFF. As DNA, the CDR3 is TGTGCCAGCAGAGTTAGCGGGAGCTACAATGAGCAGTTCTTC.

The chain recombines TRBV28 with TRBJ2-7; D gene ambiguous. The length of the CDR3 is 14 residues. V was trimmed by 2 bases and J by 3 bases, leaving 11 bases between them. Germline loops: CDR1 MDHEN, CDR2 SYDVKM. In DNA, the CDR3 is TGTGCCAGCAGTTTACCGGAGTTGTACTACGAGCAGTACTTC. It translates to CASSLPELYYEQYF.

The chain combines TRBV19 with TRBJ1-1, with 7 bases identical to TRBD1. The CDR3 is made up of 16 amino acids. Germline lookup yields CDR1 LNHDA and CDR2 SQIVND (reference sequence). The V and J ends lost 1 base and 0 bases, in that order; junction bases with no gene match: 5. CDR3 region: CASSIAGQPMNTEAFF. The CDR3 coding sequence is TGTGCCAGTAGTATAGCGGGACAGCCCATGAACACTGAAGCTTTCTTT. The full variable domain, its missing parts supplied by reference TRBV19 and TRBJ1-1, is DGGITQSPKYLFRKEGQNVTLSCEQNLNHDAMYWYRQDPGQGLRLIYYSQIVNDFQKGDIAEGYSVSREKKESFPLTVTSAQKNPTAFYLCASSIAGQPMNTEAFFGQGTRLTVV.

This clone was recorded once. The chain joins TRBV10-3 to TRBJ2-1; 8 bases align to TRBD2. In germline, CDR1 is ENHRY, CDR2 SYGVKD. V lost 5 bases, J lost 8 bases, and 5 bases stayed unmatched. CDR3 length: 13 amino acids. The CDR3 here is CAISRTSIDEQFF. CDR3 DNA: TGTGCCATCAGTAGGACTAGCATCGATGAGCAGTTCTTC.

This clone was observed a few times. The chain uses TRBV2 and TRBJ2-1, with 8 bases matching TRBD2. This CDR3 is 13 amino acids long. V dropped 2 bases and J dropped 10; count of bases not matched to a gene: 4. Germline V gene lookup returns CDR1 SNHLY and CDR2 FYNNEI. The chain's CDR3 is CASSETLADEQFF. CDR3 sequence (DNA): TGTGCCAGCAGTGAAACACTAGCGGACGAGCAGTTCTTC. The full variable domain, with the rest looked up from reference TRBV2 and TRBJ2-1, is EPEVTQTPSHQVTQMGQEVILRCVPISNHLYFYWYRQILGQKVEFLVSFYNNEISEKSEIFDDQFSVERPDGSNFTLKIRSTKLEDSAMYFCASSETLADEQFFGPGTRLTVL.

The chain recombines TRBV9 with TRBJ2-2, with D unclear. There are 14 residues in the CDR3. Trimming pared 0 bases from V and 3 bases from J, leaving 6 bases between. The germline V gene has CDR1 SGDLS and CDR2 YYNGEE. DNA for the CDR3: TGTGCCAGCAGCGTAGAAGTCTACACCGGGGAGCTGTTTTTT. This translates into CASSVEVYTGELFF.

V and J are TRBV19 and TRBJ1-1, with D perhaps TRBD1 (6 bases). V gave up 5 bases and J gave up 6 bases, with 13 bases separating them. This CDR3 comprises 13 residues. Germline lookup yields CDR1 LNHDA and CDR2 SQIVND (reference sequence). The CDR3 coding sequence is TGTGCCAGTAGTGAAACAGGGTACTCTGAAGCTTTCTTT. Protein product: CASSETGYSEAFF.

The CDR3 coding sequence is TGTGCCACGCAGGGGGGAGAAGAAGTTGAGCAGTTCTTC. Protein product: CATQGGEEVEQFF. The chain carries TRBV2 and TRBJ2-1, with D tentatively TRBD1 (7 bases). CDR1 and CDR2 from the germline V gene are SNHLY and FYNNEI. The CDR3 is 13 residues long. The ends were cut back, 10 bases at V and 9 bases at J, with 19 bases in the middle.

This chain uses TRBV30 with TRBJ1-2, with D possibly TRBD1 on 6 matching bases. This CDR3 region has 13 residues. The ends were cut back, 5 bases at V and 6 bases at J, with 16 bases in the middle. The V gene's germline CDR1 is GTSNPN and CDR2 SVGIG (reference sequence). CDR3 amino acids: CAWDAGTRNGYTF. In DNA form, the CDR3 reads TGTGCCTGGGACGCCGGGACACGGAATGGCTACACCTTC.

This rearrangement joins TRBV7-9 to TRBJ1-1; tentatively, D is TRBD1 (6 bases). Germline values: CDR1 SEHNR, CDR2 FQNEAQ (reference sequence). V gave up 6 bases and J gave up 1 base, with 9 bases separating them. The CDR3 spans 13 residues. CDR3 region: CASREQGNTEAFF. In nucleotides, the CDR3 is TGTGCCAGCAGGGAACAGGGGAACACTGAAGCTTTCTTT.

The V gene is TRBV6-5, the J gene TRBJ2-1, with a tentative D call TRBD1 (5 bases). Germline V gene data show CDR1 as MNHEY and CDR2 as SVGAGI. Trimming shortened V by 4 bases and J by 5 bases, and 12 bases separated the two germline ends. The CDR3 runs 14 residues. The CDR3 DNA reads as TGTGCCAGCAGTTCTTCTTTAGGGGACAATGAGCAGTTCTTC. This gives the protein CASSSSLGDNEQFF.

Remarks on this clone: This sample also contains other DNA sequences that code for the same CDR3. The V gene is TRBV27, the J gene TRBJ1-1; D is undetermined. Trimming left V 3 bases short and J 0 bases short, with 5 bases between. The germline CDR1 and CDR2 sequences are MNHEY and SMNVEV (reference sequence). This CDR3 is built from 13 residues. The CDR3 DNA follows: TGTGCCAGCAGTTTGGCATTGAACACTGAAGCTTTCTTT. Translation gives CASSLALNTEAFF.

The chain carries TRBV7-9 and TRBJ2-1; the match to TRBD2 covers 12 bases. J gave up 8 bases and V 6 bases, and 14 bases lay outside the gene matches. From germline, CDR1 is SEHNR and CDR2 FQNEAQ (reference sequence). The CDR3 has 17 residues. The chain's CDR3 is CASRPGGLAGPRDEQFF. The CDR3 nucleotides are TGTGCCAGCAGACCGGGGGGACTAGCGGGCCCAAGGGATGAGCAGTTCTTC.

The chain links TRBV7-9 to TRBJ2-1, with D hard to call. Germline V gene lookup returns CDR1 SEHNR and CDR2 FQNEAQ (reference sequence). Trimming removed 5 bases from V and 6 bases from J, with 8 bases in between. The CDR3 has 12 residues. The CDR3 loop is CASSAPGNEQFF. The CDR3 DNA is TGTGCCAGCAGCGCCCCGGGCAATGAGCAGTTCTTC.

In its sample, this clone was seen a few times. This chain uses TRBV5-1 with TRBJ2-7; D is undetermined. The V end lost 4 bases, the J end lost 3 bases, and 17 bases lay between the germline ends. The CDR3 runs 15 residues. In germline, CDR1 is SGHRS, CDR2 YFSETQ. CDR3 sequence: CASSITSDYFYEQYF. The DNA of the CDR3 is TGCGCCAGCAGCATTACCTCAGATTACTTCTACGAGCAGTACTTC.

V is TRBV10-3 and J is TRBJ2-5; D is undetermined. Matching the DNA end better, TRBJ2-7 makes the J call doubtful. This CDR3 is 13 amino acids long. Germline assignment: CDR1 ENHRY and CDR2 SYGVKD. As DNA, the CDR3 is TGTGCCATCAGTGAGTCTCACATCGACGAGCAGTACTTC. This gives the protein CAISESHIDEQYF.

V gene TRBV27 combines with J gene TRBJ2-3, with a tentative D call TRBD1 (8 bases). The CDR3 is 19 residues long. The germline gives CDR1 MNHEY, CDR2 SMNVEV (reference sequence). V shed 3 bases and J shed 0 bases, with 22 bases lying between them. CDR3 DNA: TGTGCCAGCAGTTTTCTGAAGGACAGGGAGGGTTTAAGCACAGATACGCAGTATTTT. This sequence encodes CASSFLKDREGLSTDTQYF.

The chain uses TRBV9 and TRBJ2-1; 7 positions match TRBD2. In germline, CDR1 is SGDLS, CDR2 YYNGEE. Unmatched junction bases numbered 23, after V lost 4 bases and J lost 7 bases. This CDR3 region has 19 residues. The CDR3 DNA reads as TGTGCCAGCAGCCCTCCCGTAGTAGCGGGCACTCTAACCATAAATGAGCAGTTCTTC. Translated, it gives CASSPPVVAGTLTINEQFF.

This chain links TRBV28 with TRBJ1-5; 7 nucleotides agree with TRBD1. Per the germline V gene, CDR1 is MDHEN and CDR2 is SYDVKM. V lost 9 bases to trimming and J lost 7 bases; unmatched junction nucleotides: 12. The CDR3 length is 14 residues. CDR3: CASSGTDPQQPQHF. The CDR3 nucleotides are TGTGCCAGTTCTGGGACAGACCCCCAGCAGCCCCAGCATTTT.

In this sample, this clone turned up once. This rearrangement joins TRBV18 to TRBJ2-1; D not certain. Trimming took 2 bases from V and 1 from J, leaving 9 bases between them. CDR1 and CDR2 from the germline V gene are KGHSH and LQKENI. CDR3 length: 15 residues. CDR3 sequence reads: CASSPEVGSYNEQFF. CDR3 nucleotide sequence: TGTGCCAGCTCACCAGAGGTTGGGTCCTACAATGAGCAGTTCTTC.

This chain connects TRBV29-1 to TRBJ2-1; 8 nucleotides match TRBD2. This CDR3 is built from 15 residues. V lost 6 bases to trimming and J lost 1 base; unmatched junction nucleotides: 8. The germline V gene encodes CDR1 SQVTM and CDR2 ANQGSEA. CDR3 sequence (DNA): TGCAGCGTCGTTCTTAGCGGGAATTCCTACAATGAGCAGTTCTTC. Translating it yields CSVVLSGNSYNEQFF.

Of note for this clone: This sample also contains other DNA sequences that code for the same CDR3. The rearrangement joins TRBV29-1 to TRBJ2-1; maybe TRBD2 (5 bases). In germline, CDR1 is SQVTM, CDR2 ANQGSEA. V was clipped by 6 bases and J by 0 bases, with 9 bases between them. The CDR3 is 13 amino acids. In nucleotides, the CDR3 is TGCAGCGTAACGGGGAGCTCCTACAATGAGCAGTTCTTC. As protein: CSVTGSSYNEQFF.